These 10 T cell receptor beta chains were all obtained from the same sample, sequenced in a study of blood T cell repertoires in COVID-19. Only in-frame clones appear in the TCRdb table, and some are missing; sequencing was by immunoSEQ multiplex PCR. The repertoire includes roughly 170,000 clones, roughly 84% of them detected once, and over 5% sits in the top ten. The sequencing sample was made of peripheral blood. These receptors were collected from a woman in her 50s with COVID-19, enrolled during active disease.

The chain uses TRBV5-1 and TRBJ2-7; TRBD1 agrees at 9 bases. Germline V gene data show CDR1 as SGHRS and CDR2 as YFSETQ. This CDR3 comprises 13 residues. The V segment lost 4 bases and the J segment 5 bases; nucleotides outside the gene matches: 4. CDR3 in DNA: TGCGCCAGCAGCGCCGGACAGGGGCACGAGCAGTACTTC. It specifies CASSAGQGHEQYF.

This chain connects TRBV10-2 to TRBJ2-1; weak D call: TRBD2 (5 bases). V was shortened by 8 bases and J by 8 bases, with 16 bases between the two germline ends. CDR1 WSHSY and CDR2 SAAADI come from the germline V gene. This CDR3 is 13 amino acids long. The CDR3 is CASAWPSIHEQFF. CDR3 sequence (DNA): TGCGCCAGCGCATGGCCTAGCATCCATGAGCAGTTCTTC.

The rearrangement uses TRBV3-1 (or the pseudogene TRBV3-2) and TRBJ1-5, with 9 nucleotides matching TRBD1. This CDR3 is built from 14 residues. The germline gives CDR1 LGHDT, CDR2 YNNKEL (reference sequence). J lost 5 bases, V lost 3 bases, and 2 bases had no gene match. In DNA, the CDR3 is TGTGCCAGCAGCCAGGGACAGGGATATCAGCCCCAGCATTTT. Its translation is CASSQGQGYQPQHF.

The DNA for the CDR3 is TGTGCCAGCTCAGGGAGGACAGGGGACTCCACCGGGGAGCTGTTTTTT. This encodes CASSGRTGDSTGELFF. The genes are TRBV18 and TRBJ2-2; 9 nucleotides match TRBD1. Germline loops: CDR1 KGHSH, CDR2 LQKENI. There are 16 residues in the CDR3. Trimming cost V 5 bases and J 4 bases; bases outside gene matches: 8.

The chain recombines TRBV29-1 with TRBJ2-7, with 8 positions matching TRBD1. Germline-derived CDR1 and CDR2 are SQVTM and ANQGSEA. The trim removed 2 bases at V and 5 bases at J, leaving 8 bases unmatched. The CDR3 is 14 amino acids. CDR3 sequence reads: CSVERWTGSNEQYF. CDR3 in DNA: TGCAGCGTTGAACGATGGACAGGGAGCAACGAGCAGTACTTC.

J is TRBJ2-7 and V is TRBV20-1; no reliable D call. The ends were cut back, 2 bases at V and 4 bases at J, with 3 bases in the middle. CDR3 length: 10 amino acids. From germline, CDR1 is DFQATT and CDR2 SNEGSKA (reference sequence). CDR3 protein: CSARLYEQYF. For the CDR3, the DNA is TGCAGTGCTAGACTATACGAGCAGTACTTC.

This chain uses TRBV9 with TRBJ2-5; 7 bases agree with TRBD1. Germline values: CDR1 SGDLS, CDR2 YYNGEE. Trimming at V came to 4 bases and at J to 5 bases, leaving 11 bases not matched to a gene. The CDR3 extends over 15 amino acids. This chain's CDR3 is CASSTQGQPRETQYF. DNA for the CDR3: TGTGCCAGCAGCACCCAGGGACAGCCTCGGGAGACCCAGTACTTC.

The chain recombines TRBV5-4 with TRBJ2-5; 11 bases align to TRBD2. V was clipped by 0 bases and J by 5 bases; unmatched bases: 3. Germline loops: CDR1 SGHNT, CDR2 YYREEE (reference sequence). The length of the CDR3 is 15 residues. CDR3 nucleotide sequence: TGTGCCAGCAGCTTGGCTAGCGGGGGGAGGGAGACCCAGTACTTC. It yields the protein CASSLASGGRETQYF.

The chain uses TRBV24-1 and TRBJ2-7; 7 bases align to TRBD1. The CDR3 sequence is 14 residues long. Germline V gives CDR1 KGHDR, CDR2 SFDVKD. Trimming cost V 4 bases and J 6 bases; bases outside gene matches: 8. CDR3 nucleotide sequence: TGTGCCACCAGTGACTCCGACAGGGCGGGCGAGCAGTACTTC. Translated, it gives CATSDSDRAGEQYF.

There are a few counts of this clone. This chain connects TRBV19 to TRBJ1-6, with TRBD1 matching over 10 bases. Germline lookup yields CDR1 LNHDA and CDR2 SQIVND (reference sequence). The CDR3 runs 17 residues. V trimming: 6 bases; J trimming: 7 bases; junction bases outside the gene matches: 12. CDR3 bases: TGTGCCAGTAGCGCCCCCGGGACAGGGGCCTGGAATTCACCCCTCCACTTT. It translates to CASSAPGTGAWNSPLHF. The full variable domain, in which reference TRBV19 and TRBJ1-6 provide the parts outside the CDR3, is DGGITQSPKYLFRKEGQNVTLSCEQNLNHDAMYWYRQDPGQGLRLIYYSQIVNDFQKGDIAEGYSVSREKKESFPLTVTSAQKNPTAFYLCASSAPGTGAWNSPLHFGNGTRLTVT.